This T cell receptor (beta chain) came from a study of CD8+ T cells in alopecia areata. Study-wide points: Sequenced scalp T cells also include alphabeta T cells resident in normal skin.

Treatment in this sample: oral pan-JAK inhibitor, 5-10 mg twice daily. Sorted out of PBMCs were CD4+ T cells and CD8+ T cells. This clone has more than one count but fewer than ten. Its antigen is as yet unknown. Once RNA had been extracted, it was reverse transcribed into cDNA to act as the sequencing template. TCRdb keeps only in-frame clones here, not all; method: immunoSEQ multiplex PCR. The repertoire holds roughly 40,000 clones, with about three fifths as singletons. V dropped 5 bases and J dropped 5 bases, with 18 bases sitting between them. The CDR3 covers 16 residues. Germline assignment: CDR1 MGHRA and CDR2 YSYEKL.

This chain connects TRBV4-1 to TRBJ1-4; the D gene is possibly TRBD1 (5 bases). This TCR derives from a human donor with alopecia areata. Sample: CD8+ T cells sorted from blood, taken at week 4, from a patient treated with tofacitinib. The DNA for the CDR3 is TGCGCCAGCAGCAGTACTCCGGGACGGACAAATGAAAAACTGTTTTTT. This gives the protein CASSSTPGRTNEKLFF.